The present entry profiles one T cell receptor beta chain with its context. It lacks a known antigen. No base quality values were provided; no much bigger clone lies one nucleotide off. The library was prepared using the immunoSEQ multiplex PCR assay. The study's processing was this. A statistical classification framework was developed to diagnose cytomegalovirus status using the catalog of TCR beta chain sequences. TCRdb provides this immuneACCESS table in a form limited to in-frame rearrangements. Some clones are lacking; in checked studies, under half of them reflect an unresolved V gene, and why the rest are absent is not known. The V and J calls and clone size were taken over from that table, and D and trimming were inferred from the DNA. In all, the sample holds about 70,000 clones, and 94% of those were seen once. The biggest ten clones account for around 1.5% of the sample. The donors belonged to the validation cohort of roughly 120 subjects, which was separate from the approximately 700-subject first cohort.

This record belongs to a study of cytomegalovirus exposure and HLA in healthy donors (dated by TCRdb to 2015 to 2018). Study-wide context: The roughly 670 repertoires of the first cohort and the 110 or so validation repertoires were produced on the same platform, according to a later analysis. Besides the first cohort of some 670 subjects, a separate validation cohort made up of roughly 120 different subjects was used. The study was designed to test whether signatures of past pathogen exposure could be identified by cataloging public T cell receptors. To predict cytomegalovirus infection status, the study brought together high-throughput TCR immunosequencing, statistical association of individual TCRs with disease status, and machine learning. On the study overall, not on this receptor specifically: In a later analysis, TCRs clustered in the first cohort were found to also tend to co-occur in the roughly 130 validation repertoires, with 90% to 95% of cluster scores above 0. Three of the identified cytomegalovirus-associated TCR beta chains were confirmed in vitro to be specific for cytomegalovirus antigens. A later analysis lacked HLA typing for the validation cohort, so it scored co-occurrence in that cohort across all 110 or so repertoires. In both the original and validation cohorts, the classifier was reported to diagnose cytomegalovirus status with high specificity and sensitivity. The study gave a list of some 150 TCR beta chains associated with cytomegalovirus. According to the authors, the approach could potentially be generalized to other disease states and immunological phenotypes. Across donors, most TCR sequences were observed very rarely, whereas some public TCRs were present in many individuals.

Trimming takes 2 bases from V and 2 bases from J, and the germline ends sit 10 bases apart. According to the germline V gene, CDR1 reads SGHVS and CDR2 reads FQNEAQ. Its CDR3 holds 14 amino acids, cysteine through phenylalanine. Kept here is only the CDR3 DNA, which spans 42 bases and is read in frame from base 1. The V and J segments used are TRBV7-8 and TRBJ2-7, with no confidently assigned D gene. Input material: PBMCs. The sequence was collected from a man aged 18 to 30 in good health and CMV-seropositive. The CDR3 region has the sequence CASSLSAGAYEQYF. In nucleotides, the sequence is TGTGCCAGCAGCTTATCGGCCGGAGCCTACGAGCAGTACTTC.